This is a list of T cell receptor beta chains from one sample in a study of naive CD8 T cells in extremely preterm neonates. Using immunoSEQ multiplex PCR, the repertoire was profiled, and TCRdb retains in-frame clones only, with some absent. The data hold over 5,000 clones, with about 97% observed a single time. The sequenced sample was naive CD8+ T cells from blood. All receptors come from a human donor in good health. CDR3s include the opening cysteine and the closing phenylalanine or tryptophan. D genes are given only for firm matches. Rows may omit the clone size; those that give it use once, few, many or a size class.

TRBD2	TRBV6-5	TRBJ2-1	NA	TGTGCCAGCAAGGGAGGGCTATACAATGAGCAGTTCTTC	CASKGGLYNEQFF
NA	TRBV5-5	TRBJ2-1	NA	TGTGCCAGCAGCTTGGGACAGGTCCTGATAGATGAGCAGTTCTTC	CASSLGQVLIDEQFF
TRBD2	TRBV2	TRBJ2-1	NA	TGTGCCAGCAGTGGGGGACTAGCGGGGGGGCTAGGTGAGCAGTTCTTC	CASSGGLAGGLGEQFF
NA	TRBV27	TRBJ1-1	NA	TGTGCCAGCAGCCACCTGGAGGAGGAAGCTTTCTTT	CASSHLEEEAFF
TRBD2	TRBV11-2	TRBJ2-7	NA	TGTGCCAGCAGCCAGGGACTAAGCTACGAGCAGTACTTC	CASSQGLSYEQYF
NA	TRBV6-1	TRBJ2-5	NA	TGTGCCAGCAGTCTGACAGAAAAGTACCAAGAGACCCAGTACTTC	CASSLTEKYQETQYF
TRBD2	TRBV7-8	TRBJ2-1	once	TGTGCCAGCAGCGCGAGGACTAGCGTCTCTAGGAATGAGCAGTTCTTC	CASSARTSVSRNEQFF
NA	TRBV4-1	TRBJ2-1	NA	TGCGCCAGCAGCCGCGATCGGGGGCAGTTCTTC	CASSRDRGQFF
NA	TRBV7-6	TRBJ2-3	NA	TGTGCCAGCAGCGAGACTAGTTGGAATACGCAGTATTTT	CASSETSWNTQYF
TRBD1	TRBV7-9	TRBJ2-7	NA	TGTGCCAGCAGCAACCGGGACAGGGGGTACGAGCAGTACTTC	CASSNRDRGYEQYF
NA	TRBV2	TRBJ2-3	NA	TGTGCCAGCAGTGAAGCCCTGTCAGATACGCAGTATTTT	CASSEALSDTQYF
TRBD1	TRBV27	TRBJ1-2	NA	TGTGCCAGCAGTTTAGAAGGGGGCAATGATGGCTACACCTTC	CASSLEGGNDGYTF
NA	TRBV14	TRBJ2-7	NA	TGTGCCAGCAGCCAAATTCCAAAAAAGAGCGATTTAACGCTTACCTACGAGCAGTACTTC	CASSQIPKKSDLTLTYEQYF
TRBD1	TRBV19	TRBJ2-1	NA	TGTGCCAGTAGTGAGGGGGCTTCCTACAATGAGCAGTTCTTC	CASSEGASYNEQFF
NA	TRBV6-1	TRBJ2-7	NA	TGTGCCACCGGCCCCACTAGAGACGAGCAGTACTTC	CATGPTRDEQYF
TRBD2	TRBV29-1	TRBJ2-1	NA	TGCAGCGTTGTTCTAGCGGGAGGGCCGGGAGATCGATTCATTCCGTACAATGAGCAGTTCTTC	CSVVLAGGPGDRFIPYNEQFF
TRBD2	TRBV6-1	TRBJ2-5	NA	TGTGCCAGCAGTGGCGGGAGGGAGCTAGAGACCCAGTACTTC	CASSGGRELETQYF
NA	TRBV29-1	TRBJ2-2	NA	TGCAGCGTTGTATCGGTGAACACCGGGGAGCTGTTTTTT	CSVVSVNTGELFF